These 32 T cell receptor beta chains share one sample of origin, sequenced in a study of shared clonotypes between healthy human individuals. Using immunoSEQ multiplex PCR, the repertoire was profiled, and TCRdb retains in-frame clones only, with some absent. The sample contains some 2 million clones, approximately 95% of which appear only once. Cells designated naive CD8 were CD45RO-negative and were positively selected for CCR7, with terminally differentiated effector memory CD45RA+ cells excluded. The material sequenced was naive CD8+ T cells sorted from blood. These receptors came from a man aged 18 to 30 in good health.

V and J are TRBV28 and TRBJ1-1; no firm D call. Germline V lookup: CDR1 MDHEN, CDR2 SYDVKM. The CDR3 length is 13 residues. Trimming cost V 2 bases and J 4 bases, with 8 bases left between them. CDR3 DNA: TGTGCCAGCAGTTTAGCGGGGTTCACTGAAGCTTTCTTT. The encoded protein is CASSLAGFTEAFF.

V usage is TRBV6-6 and J usage is TRBJ2-7; the match to TRBD1 covers 8 bases. CDR3 size: 13 residues. V lost 2 bases, J lost 6 bases, and 3 bases stayed unmatched. CDR1 is MNHNY and CDR2 is SVGAGI in the germline V gene (reference sequence). The CDR3 bases are TGTGCCAGCAGTTACGCCACAGGGGGCGAGCAGTACTTC. Translated: CASSYATGGEQYF.

The chain uses TRBV9 and TRBJ2-1; 7 nucleotides match TRBD2. CDR1 is SGDLS, CDR2 YYNGEE, per germline. This CDR3 is 11 amino acids long. With 5 bases clipped from V and 9 bases from J, the junction kept 2 bases outside the gene matches. The CDR3 loop is CASSGGGEQFF. In DNA form, the CDR3 reads TGTGCCAGCAGTGGCGGGGGTGAGCAGTTCTTC. The full variable domain, completed using reference TRBV9 and TRBJ2-1, is DSGVTQTPKHLITATGQRVTLRCSPRSGDLSVYWYQQSLDQGLQFLIQYYNGEERAKGNILERFSAQQFPDLHSELNLSSLELGDSALYFCASSGGGEQFFGPGTRLTVL.

The gene calls are TRBV7-3 and TRBJ1-3; D might be TRBD1 (6 bases). Germline CDR1 SGHTA, CDR2 FQGTGA. Trimming took off 3 bases at V and 3 bases at J, with 9 bases between the two ends. The CDR3 runs to 14 residues. The DNA of the CDR3 is TGTGCCAGCAGCTTCGGGGGCGGTGGAAACACCATATATTTT. Amino acids: CASSFGGGGNTIYF.

This chain links TRBV6-5 with TRBJ1-1, with D maybe TRBD1 (5 bases). The CDR3 is 12 amino acids. CDR1 and CDR2 from the germline V gene are MNHEY and SVGAGI. Trimming took 6 bases from V and 8 from J, leaving 13 bases between them. This chain's CDR3 is CASSRDFLEAFF. The CDR3 nucleotides read TGTGCCAGCAGCCGGGACTTTCTCGAAGCTTTCTTT.

The CDR3 DNA reads as TGTGCCAGCAGCCACCCCCGGCACAGCCTTGGGAACGAGCAGTACTTC. Protein sequence: CASSHPRHSLGNEQYF. The chain links TRBV5-6 to TRBJ2-7, with D uncertain. V dropped 4 bases and J dropped 5 bases, with 22 bases sitting between them. CDR1 SGHDT and CDR2 YYEEEE come from the germline V gene. The CDR3 extends over 16 amino acids. Based on the CDR3 plus reference TRBV5-6 and TRBJ2-7, the full variable domain is DAGVTQSPTHLIKTRGQQVTLRCSPKSGHDTVSWYQQALGQGPQFIFQYYEEEERQRGNFPDRFSGHQFPNYSSELNVNALLLGDSALYLCASSHPRHSLGNEQYFGPGTRLTVT.

The genes are TRBV5-1 and TRBJ1-2; D unresolved. The CDR3 totals 14 residues. Germline CDR1 is SGHRS and CDR2 is YFSETQ. V was cut by 2 bases and J by 3 bases, with 11 bases left in between. The CDR3 DNA is TGCGCCAGCAGCTTAGGACGGGATTACTATGGCTACACCTTC. It is translated as CASSLGRDYYGYTF.

In regard to this clone: This specimen includes other DNA sequences encoding the same CDR3. The rearrangement joins TRBV11-2 to TRBJ1-1; D not certain. The CDR3 extends over 13 amino acids. The germline CDR1 and CDR2 sequences are SGHAT and FQNNGV. V lost 1 base and J 3 bases, leaving 6 bases between the germline ends. CDR3 protein: CASSLGLDTEAFF. The CDR3 DNA is TGTGCCAGCAGCTTAGGTCTGGACACTGAAGCTTTCTTT. Based on the CDR3 plus reference TRBV11-2 and TRBJ1-1, the full variable domain is EAGVAQSPRYKIIEKRQSVAFWCNPISGHATLYWYQQILGQGPKLLIQFQNNGVVDDSQLPKDRFSAERLKGVDSTLKIQPAKLEDSAVYLCASSLGLDTEAFFGQGTRLTVV.

The V and J genes are TRBV28 and TRBJ2-7; possible D gene TRBD2, 6 bases. The CDR3 totals 14 residues. V shed 6 bases and J shed 6 bases, with 18 bases lying between them. Germline-derived CDR1 and CDR2 are MDHEN and SYDVKM. The CDR3 reads CASSLLATPSEQYF. CDR3 coding DNA: TGTGCCAGCAGCCTTCTAGCGACCCCCTCCGAGCAGTACTTC.

The chain carries TRBV2 and TRBJ1-2; D is undetermined. Germline V gives CDR1 SNHLY, CDR2 FYNNEI. Trimming removed 4 bases at V and 12 bases at J, with 12 bases between. The CDR3 spans 11 residues. The CDR3 here is CASSVGLRHTF. DNA of the CDR3: TGTGCCAGCAGTGTGGGCCTTCGCCACACCTTC.

This chain connects TRBV7-2 to TRBJ1-2, with D possibly matching TRBD1 (6 bases). The CDR3 covers 15 residues. CDR1 is SGHTA and CDR2 is FQGNSA in the germline V gene. V lost 2 bases to trimming and J lost 4 bases, with 14 bases between them. CDR3 DNA: TGTGCCAGCAGCTTAACCGACCGGGACACCTATGGCTACACCTTC. It encodes CASSLTDRDTYGYTF.

The chain carries TRBV19 and TRBJ1-1, with D possibly being TRBD1 (5 bases). Trimming left V 6 bases short and J 3 bases short, with 11 bases between. Germline V gene data show CDR1 as LNHDA and CDR2 as SQIVND (reference sequence). CDR3 length: 13 residues. CDR3 bases: TGTGCCAGTAGAATTTGGGGGGACACTGAAGCTTTCTTT. This encodes CASRIWGDTEAFF. Based on the CDR3 plus reference TRBV19 and TRBJ1-1, the full variable domain is DGGITQSPKYLFRKEGQNVTLSCEQNLNHDAMYWYRQDPGQGLRLIYYSQIVNDFQKGDIAEGYSVSREKKESFPLTVTSAQKNPTAFYLCASRIWGDTEAFFGQGTRLTVV.

The chain is built from TRBV7-9 and TRBJ2-5, with D perhaps matching TRBD2 (6 bases). V was trimmed by 5 bases and J by 4 bases, leaving 20 bases between them. Germline V lookup: CDR1 SEHNR, CDR2 FQNEAQ (reference sequence). This CDR3 spans 16 amino acids. The CDR3 nucleotides read TGTGCCAGCAGCCCGCTATCGACTAGTTCTGGAGAGACCCAGTACTTC. It specifies CASSPLSTSSGETQYF.

The chain uses TRBV7-9 and TRBJ2-7, with TRBD2 as a possible D gene (5 bases). Germline V gene lookup returns CDR1 SEHNR and CDR2 FQNEAQ (reference sequence). The germline V and J ends were trimmed by 6 bases and 6 bases, with 12 bases remaining between them. The CDR3 has 12 amino acids. CDR3 in amino acids: CASSHRGSEQYF. The CDR3 DNA is TGTGCCAGCAGTCATCGGGGATCCGAGCAGTACTTC. Drawing the rest from reference TRBV7-9 and TRBJ2-7, the complete variable domain is DTGVSQNPRHKITKRGQNVTFRCDPISEHNRLYWYRQTLGQGPEFLTYFQNEAQLEKSRLLSDRFSAERPKGSFSTLEIQRTEQGDSAMYLCASSHRGSEQYFGPGTRLTVT.

This chain links TRBV2 with TRBJ2-7; 8 nucleotides agree with TRBD2. V dropped 6 bases and J dropped 3; count of bases not matched to a gene: 7. The CDR3 is 14 residues long. CDR1 is SNHLY and CDR2 is FYNNEI in the germline V gene. The chain's CDR3 is CASRRAGEGYEQYF. CDR3 nucleotides: TGTGCCAGCAGAAGAGCGGGAGAAGGCTACGAGCAGTACTTC.

The chain uses TRBV4-1 and TRBJ2-7, with TRBD2 matching over 9 bases. V lost 0 bases and J lost 7; bases outside the gene matches: 10. CDR3 length equals 16 residues. Germline V lookup: CDR1 MGHRA, CDR2 YSYEKL. The CDR3: CASSQELGLAGNEQYF. CDR3 DNA sequence: TGCGCCAGCAGCCAAGAGTTGGGGCTAGCGGGAAATGAGCAGTACTTC.

V usage is TRBV5-1 and J usage is TRBJ2-2; perhaps TRBD2 as D (5 bases). The CDR3 runs 13 residues. Germline V CDR1 and CDR2: SGHRS, YFSETQ. With 9 bases removed from V and 1 base from J, the gap between germline ends came to 10 bases. The CDR3 sequence: CATARENTGELFF. The DNA of the CDR3 is TGCGCCACAGCCCGGGAGAACACCGGGGAGCTGTTTTTT.

The rearrangement joins TRBV4-1 to TRBJ2-7; the D is unclear. Germline values: CDR1 MGHRA, CDR2 YSYEKL. V lost 1 base and J 2 bases, leaving 12 bases between the germline ends. This CDR3 has 15 amino acids. CDR3 sequence: CASSQGVGNAYEQYF. As DNA, the CDR3 is TGCGCCAGCAGCCAAGGAGTGGGGAACGCCTACGAGCAGTACTTC.

The chain carries TRBV30 and TRBJ2-1, with D unclear. Deletions cut 0 bases from V and 8 bases from J, with 11 bases between. The length of the CDR3 is 13 residues. Germline assignment: CDR1 GTSNPN and CDR2 SVGIG (reference sequence). Here the CDR3 DNA reads TGTGCCTGGAGTGTGGGCTCCTGGGATGAGCAGTTCTTC. Translation: CAWSVGSWDEQFF.

The chain recombines TRBV5-4 with TRBJ1-6; 7 nucleotides line up with TRBD1. This CDR3 comprises 17 residues. CDR1 is SGHNT and CDR2 is YYREEE in the germline V gene (reference sequence). With 3 bases clipped from V and 0 bases from J, the junction kept 6 bases outside the gene matches. CDR3 DNA: TGTGCCAGCAGCTCAGGAGGGACAGTCTCCTATAATTCACCCCTCCACTTT. As protein: CASSSGGTVSYNSPLHF. The full variable domain, with the rest looked up from reference TRBV5-4 and TRBJ1-6, is ETGVTQSPTHLIKTRGQQVTLRCSSQSGHNTVSWYQQALGQGPQFIFQYYREEENGRGNFPPRFSGLQFPNYSSELNVNALELDDSALYLCASSSGGTVSYNSPLHFGNGTRLTVT.

V gene TRBV7-2 combines with J gene TRBJ2-1, with 10 positions matching TRBD1. The length of the CDR3 is 14 residues. The germline V gene has CDR1 SGHTA and CDR2 FQGNSA. V gave up 4 bases and J gave up 7 bases; unmatched junction bases: 4. Here the CDR3 DNA reads TGTGCCAGCAGCTGGGGACAGGGGAGGAATGAGCAGTTCTTC. Translation gives CASSWGQGRNEQFF.

For this clone: Other nucleotide sequences in the sample specify the same CDR3. The chain carries TRBV27 and TRBJ2-7; 8 bases are shared with TRBD2. CDR3 length: 13 residues. Germline trimming cut 3 bases from V and 3 bases from J; bases unmatched to any gene: 1. From germline, CDR1 is MNHEY and CDR2 SMNVEV (reference sequence). CDR3 DNA sequence: TGTGCCAGCAGTTTTCGGGAGGGCTACGAGCAGTACTTC. It translates to CASSFREGYEQYF.

The J gene is TRBJ1-2, the V gene TRBV5-6, with TRBD1 as a possible D gene (6 bases). The V end lost 6 bases, the J end lost 7 bases, and 16 bases lay between the germline ends. Germline values: CDR1 SGHDT, CDR2 YYEEEE. CDR3 length equals 13 residues. Here the CDR3 DNA reads TGTGCCAGCAAACAGGGAGGACCTTTTGGCTACACCTTC. Residues: CASKQGGPFGYTF.

This sequence joins TRBV5-6 and TRBJ1-1, with D uncertain. V was cut by 6 bases and J by 5 bases, with 14 bases left in between. Germline V lookup: CDR1 SGHDT, CDR2 YYEEEE. This CDR3 has 13 residues. The CDR3 DNA follows: TGTGCCAGCACCCTCCGGAGTGAAACTGAAGCTTTCTTT. It specifies CASTLRSETEAFF.

V usage is TRBV11-3 and J usage is TRBJ2-7; 12 positions agree with TRBD1. V was pared by 5 bases and J by 2 bases, with 4 bases of the junction left unmatched. The CDR3 has 15 amino acids. CDR1 SGHNT and CDR2 YENEEA come from the germline V gene. The CDR3 region is CASSLGTGGTYEQYF. The DNA for the CDR3 is TGTGCCAGCAGCCTCGGGACAGGGGGCACCTACGAGCAGTACTTC.

The J gene is TRBJ2-2, the V gene TRBV5-6; the match to TRBD2 covers 9 bases. This CDR3 region has 18 residues. The V segment lost 4 bases and the J segment 4 bases; nucleotides outside the gene matches: 14. In germline, CDR1 is SGHDT, CDR2 YYEEEE. The CDR3 sequence: CASSPEGGLAGITGELFF. The CDR3 DNA follows: TGTGCCAGCAGCCCAGAGGGCGGCCTAGCGGGGATCACCGGGGAGCTGTTTTTT.

V gene TRBV19 combines with J gene TRBJ1-3; 8 bases line up with TRBD1. With 9 bases clipped from V and 6 bases from J, the junction kept 4 bases outside the gene matches. The CDR3 sequence is 12 residues long. Per germline, CDR1 LNHDA and CDR2 SQIVND (reference sequence). The DNA of the CDR3 is TGTGCCAGCAGGACAGGGTTAAACACCATATATTTT. Residues: CASRTGLNTIYF.

Remarks on this clone: Other DNA sequences in this specimen translate into the identical CDR3. The chain uses TRBV11-2 and TRBJ2-7, with D possibly TRBD2 on 5 matching bases. The CDR3 is 13 residues long. Trimming took 0 bases from V and 3 from J, leaving 6 bases between them. CDR1 SGHAT and CDR2 FQNNGV come from the germline V gene. CDR3 in DNA: TGTGCCAGCAGCTTAGAACGGGACTACGAGCAGTACTTC. This encodes CASSLERDYEQYF.

The CDR3 sequence: CASSFGALPYEQYF. Written as DNA, the CDR3 is TGTGCCAGCAGTTTCGGGGCGCTACCCTACGAGCAGTACTTC. The rearrangement links TRBV27 to TRBJ2-7; possibly TRBD1 or TRBD2 for D (5 bases each). Germline CDR1 reads MNHEY; CDR2 reads SMNVEV (reference sequence). V dropped 3 bases and J dropped 2 bases, with 11 bases sitting between them. The CDR3 spans 14 residues.

The chain recombines TRBV6-4 with TRBJ2-7; TRBD1 aligns across 7 bases. Per germline, CDR1 MRHNA and CDR2 SNTAGT. The CDR3 has 13 residues. The trim removed 6 bases at V and 3 bases at J, leaving 5 bases unmatched. The CDR3 sequence: CASSPGQFYEQYF. The CDR3 bases are TGTGCCAGCAGCCCGGGACAGTTCTACGAGCAGTACTTC.

The chain has TRBV7-9 and TRBJ2-7; perhaps TRBD2 as D (6 bases). The CDR3 length is 14 residues. Germline V lookup: CDR1 SEHNR, CDR2 FQNEAQ (reference sequence). V lost 3 bases and J lost 5, with 14 bases in between. This CDR3 is CASSLAGWEDEQYF. The CDR3 region has the DNA TGTGCCAGCAGCTTGGCGGGCTGGGAGGACGAGCAGTACTTC.

This chain uses TRBV7-9 with TRBJ2-2, with 12 bases aligning to TRBD2. The trim removed 3 bases at V and 7 bases at J, leaving 12 bases unmatched. From germline, CDR1 is SEHNR and CDR2 FQNEAQ (reference sequence). The CDR3 spans 18 residues. Here the CDR3 reads CASSLGLAGQRIGGELFF. For the CDR3, the DNA is TGTGCCAGCAGCTTGGGACTAGCGGGCCAACGAATAGGCGGGGAGCTGTTTTTT.